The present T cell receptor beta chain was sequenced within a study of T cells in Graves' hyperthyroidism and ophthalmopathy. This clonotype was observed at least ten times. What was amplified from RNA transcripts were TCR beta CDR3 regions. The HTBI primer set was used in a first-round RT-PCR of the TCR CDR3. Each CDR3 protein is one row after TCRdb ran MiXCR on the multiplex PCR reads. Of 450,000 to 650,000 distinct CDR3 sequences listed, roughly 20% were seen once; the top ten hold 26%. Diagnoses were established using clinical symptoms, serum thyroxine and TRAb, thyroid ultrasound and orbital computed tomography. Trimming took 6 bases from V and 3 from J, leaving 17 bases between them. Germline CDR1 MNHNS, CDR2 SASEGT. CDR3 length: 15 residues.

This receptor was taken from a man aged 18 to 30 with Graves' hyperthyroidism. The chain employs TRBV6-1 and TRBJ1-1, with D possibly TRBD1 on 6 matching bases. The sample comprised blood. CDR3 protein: CASRTRTASYTEAFF. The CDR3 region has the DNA TGTGCCAGCAGAACGAGGACAGCTTCTTACACTGAAGCTTTCTTT.